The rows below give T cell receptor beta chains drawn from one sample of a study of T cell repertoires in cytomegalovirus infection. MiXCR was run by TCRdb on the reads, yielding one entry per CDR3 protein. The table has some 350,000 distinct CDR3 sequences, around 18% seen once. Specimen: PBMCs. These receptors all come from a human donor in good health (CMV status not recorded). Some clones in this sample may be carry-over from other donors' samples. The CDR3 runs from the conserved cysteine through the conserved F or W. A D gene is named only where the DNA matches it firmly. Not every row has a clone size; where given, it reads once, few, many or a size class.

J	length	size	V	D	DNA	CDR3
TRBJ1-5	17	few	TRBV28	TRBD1	TGTGCCAGCAGTCCACGGGACAGGGGTTATAGCAATCAGCCCCAGCATTTT	CASSPRDRGYSNQPQHF
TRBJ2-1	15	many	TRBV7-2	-	TGTGCCAGCAGCTTAACCCCGGGCAGGGATAATGAGCAGTTCTTC	CASSLTPGRDNEQFF
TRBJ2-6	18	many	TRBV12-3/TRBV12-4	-	TGTGCCAGCAGCCCATCGGGGCGGGGTGGATCTGGGGCCAACGTCCTGACTTTC	CASSPSGRGGSGANVLTF
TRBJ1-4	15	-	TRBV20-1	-	TGCAGTGCTTTCCCCCCAGGGGCGGCTAATGAAAAACTGTTTTTT	CSAFPPGAANEKLFF
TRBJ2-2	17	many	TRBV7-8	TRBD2	TGTGCCAGCAGCCTCCGCCGAGCGGGGGGTGGGACCGGGGAGCTGTTTTTT	CASSLRRAGGGTGELFF
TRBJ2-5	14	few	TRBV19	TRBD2	TGTGCCAGTACCCCTAGCGGGGGAGAGGCGCCAGTATACTTC	CASTPSGGEAPVYF
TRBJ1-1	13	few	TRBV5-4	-	TGTGCCAGCAGCTTACGGACAGAGCCTGAAGCTTTCTTT	CASSLRTEPEAFF
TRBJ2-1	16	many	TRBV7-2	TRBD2	TGTGCCAGCAGCTTAGCTGGGACTAGCGGCTACAATGAGCAGTTCTTC	CASSLAGTSGYNEQFF
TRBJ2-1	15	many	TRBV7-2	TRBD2	TGTGCCAGCAGCTTAGAGGCGGGGGGGTGGAATGAGCAGTTCTTC	CASSLEAGGWNEQFF
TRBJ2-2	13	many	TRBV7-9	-	TGTGCCAGCCTCAGGGGGAACACCGGGGAGCTGTTTTTT	CASLRGNTGELFF
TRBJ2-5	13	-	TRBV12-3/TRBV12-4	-	TGTGCCAGCAGACAACCCGGTCGGGAGACCCAGTACTTC	CASRQPGRETQYF
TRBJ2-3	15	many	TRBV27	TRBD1	TGTGCCAGCAGTTTGAGGGGGCGAGGCACAGATACGCAGTATTTT	CASSLRGRGTDTQYF
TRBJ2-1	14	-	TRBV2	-	TGTGCCAGCAAGCCAGTCCGGGGGCGCCCTGAGCAGTTCTTC	CASKPVRGRPEQFF
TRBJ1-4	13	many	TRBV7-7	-	TGTGCCAGCAGCTTAGCCGTTAGTGAAAAACTGTTTTTT	CASSLAVSEKLFF
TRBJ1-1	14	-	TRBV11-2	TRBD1	TGTGCCAGCAGCCAGGTGACAGGGGGCACTGAAGCTTTCTTT	CASSQVTGGTEAFF
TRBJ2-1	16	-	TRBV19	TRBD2	TGTGCCAGTAGTAGGGCTAGCGGGAGTTCGCGAGAAGAGCAGTTCTTC	CASSRASGSSREEQFF
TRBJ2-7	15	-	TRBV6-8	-	TGTGCCAGCAGCCTCCAGCCAGGGAAGAACTACGAGCAGTACTTC	CASSLQPGKNYEQYF
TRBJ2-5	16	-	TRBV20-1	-	TGCAGTGCTAGAGATACCCCAGCGCTCGGAGTAGAGACCCAGTACTTC	CSARDTPALGVETQYF
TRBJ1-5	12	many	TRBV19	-	TGTGCCAGCCGGACAGGCAATCAGCCCCAGCATTTT	CASRTGNQPQHF
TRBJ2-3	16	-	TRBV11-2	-	TGTGCCAGCAACAATCTCCGGGACCGCAGCACAGATACGCAGTATTTT	CASNNLRDRSTDTQYF
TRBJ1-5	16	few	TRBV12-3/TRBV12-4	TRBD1	TGTGCCAGCAGTGCTATGACAGGGGGTAGCAATCAGCCCCAGCATTTT	CASSAMTGGSNQPQHF
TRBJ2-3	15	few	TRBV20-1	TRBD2	TGCAGTGCTACGGGACTAGCGGGGGTCACAGATACGCAGTATTTT	CSATGLAGVTDTQYF
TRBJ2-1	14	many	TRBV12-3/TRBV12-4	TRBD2	TGTGCCAGCAGTTTCCTAGCGGGGGGGTCAGAGCAGTTCTTC	CASSFLAGGSEQFF